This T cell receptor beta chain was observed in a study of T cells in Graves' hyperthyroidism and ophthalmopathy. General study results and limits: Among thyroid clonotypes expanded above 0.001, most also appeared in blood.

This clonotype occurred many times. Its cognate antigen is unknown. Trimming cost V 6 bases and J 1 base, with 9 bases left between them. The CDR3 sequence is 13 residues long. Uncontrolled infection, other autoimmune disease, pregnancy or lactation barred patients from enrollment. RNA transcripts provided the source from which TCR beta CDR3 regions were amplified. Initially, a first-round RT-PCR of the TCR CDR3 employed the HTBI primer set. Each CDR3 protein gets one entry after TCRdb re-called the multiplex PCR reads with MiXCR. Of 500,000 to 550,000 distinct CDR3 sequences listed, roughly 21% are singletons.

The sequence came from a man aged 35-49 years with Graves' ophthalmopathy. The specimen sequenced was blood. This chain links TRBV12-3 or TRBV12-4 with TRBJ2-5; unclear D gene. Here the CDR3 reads CASSPQIQETQYF. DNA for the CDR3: TGTGCCAGCAGCCCGCAAATCCAAGAGACCCAGTACTTC.